The clone carrying this T cell receptor (beta chain) was detected ten times or more. Its antigen is unidentified. Germline-derived CDR1 and CDR2 are SQVTM and ANQGSEA. The ends were cut back, 3 bases at V and 3 bases at J, with 14 bases in the middle. CDR3 length equals 14 residues. This sample is drawn from a study of human T cells and chemical hapten exposure. One entry per CDR3 protein results from TCRdb running MiXCR on the RACE reads. In the table there are tens of thousands of distinct CDR3 sequences, roughly 10% of which are singletons. Time point defined: patch test 2, 6 weeks after DPC sensitization. Treatment noted: therapeutic diphenylcyclopropenone sensitization with weekly scalp DPC. Study-level results: Each of the donors had alopecia, so their immune responses may not resemble those of healthy people.

This specimen was whole blood, taken in connection with sensitization to the hapten diphenylcyclopropenone (DPC). The rearrangement uses TRBV29-1 and TRBJ1-2; D is possibly TRBD1 (5 bases). The sequence derives from a young woman with alopecia areata. Some clones in this sample may be carry-over from other donors' samples. CDR3 amino acids: CSVESRGRDYGYTF. CDR3 nucleotides: TGCAGCGTTGAGAGCCGAGGCAGGGACTATGGCTACACCTTC.